Reported below is one T cell receptor beta chain. The source of the sample is a study of patients and donors after allogeneic stem cell transplantation. TCRdb independently ran MiXCR on the RT-PCR reads; one entry per CDR3 protein. The sample records 920,000 or so distinct CDR3 sequences, approximately 18% being singletons. Trimming left V 6 bases short and J 4 bases short, with 18 bases between. The CDR3 contains 16 residues. Germline values: CDR1 ENHRY, CDR2 SYGVKD. This receptor was taken from a human donor who was either an allogeneic HSCT recipient or a stem cell or donor lymphocyte infusion donor (not recorded which). It is not recorded whose cells these are; they may come from a transplant donor. V and J are TRBV10-3 and TRBJ2-2, with D perhaps given as TRBD1 or TRBD2 (5 bases each). Sequencing was performed on blood, either unsorted or a sorted T cell fraction (not recorded which). The CDR3 bases are TGTGCCATCAGACCCGAGGGGCAGAGGACCACCGGGGAGCTGTTTTTT. This translates into CAIRPEGQRTTGELFF.